Here is one T cell receptor beta chain with its context. The target antigen is unknown. Every individual CD8+ T cell subset underwent sorting in triplicate at around 300,000 cells apiece. Carrying UMI labels, the TRB cDNA libraries were prepared through 5' RACE. From its re-call of the 5' RACE reads, TCRdb lists each CDR3 protein once, without DNA. The repertoire table contains tens of thousands of distinct CDR3 sequences. This entry comes from a study of CXCR3-negative and CXCR3-positive naive CD8 T cells. This CDR3 comprises 16 residues. Looked up from germline, CDR1 is LNHDA and CDR2 is SQIVND (reference sequence). The study, taken as a whole, reports: After cryopreservation, expression of CXCR3 was partially reduced, and most assays were run with fresh PBMCs. Memory CD8+ cells showed much lower diversity, while both naive subsets were comparably high.

This receptor was identified in a human donor in good health. Some clones in this sample may be carry-over from other donors' samples. The specimen sequenced was memory CD8+ T cells from blood. The chain couples TRBV19 to TRBJ1-2; TCRdb returns TRBD1, unconfirmable since there is no DNA. The CDR3 spells CASSAGWGVHQDGYTF.